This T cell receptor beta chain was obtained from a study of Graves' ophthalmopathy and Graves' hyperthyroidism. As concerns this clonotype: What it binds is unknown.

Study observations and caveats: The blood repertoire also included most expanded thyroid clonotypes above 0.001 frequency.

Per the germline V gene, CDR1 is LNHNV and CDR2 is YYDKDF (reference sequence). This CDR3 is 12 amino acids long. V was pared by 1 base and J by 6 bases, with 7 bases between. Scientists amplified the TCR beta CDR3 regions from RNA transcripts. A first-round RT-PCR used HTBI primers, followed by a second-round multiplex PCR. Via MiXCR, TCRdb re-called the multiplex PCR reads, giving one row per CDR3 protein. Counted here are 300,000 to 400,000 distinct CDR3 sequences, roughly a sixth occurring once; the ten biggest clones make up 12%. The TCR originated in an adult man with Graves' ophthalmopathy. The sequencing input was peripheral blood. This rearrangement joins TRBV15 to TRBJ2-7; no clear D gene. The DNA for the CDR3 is TGTGCCACCAGCAGAGTAGCTGCCGAGCAGTACTTC. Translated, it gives CATSRVAAEQYF.